The present T cell receptor (beta chain) was sequenced within a study of blood T cell repertoires in COVID-19. Study overall: Sites across the United States, Italy and Spain contributed samples from acute and convalescent COVID-19. In each case, the material was cDNA or gDNA derived from T cells, B-cell-depleted T cells, or PBMCs.

Authors' data handling: Counts of nucleated cells, estimated from reference gene primer amplification, were obtained. Clones were read by immunoSEQ multiplex PCR, and TCRdb kept only the in-frame ones, dropping some. Clonal size and the V and J genes are those of that table, whereas D and trimming came from the DNA. This table holds some 150,000 clones, roughly 76% found once. Germline V gene lookup returns CDR1 GTSNPN and CDR2 SVGIG (reference sequence). The CDR3 contains 14 residues. Trimming cost V 2 bases and J 0 bases, with 10 bases left between them. What was sequenced was peripheral blood. The V and J genes are TRBV30 and TRBJ1-1; D ambiguous. The source is a human donor with acute or convalescent COVID-19. The donor label of this sample is uncertain. As DNA, the CDR3 is TGTGCCTGGAGTACAGCTCTTTTGAACACTGAAGCTTTCTTT. Its protein product is CAWSTALLNTEAFF.